This T cell receptor beta chain emerged from a study of T cell responses to AZD1222 COVID-19 vaccine. Study conclusions and caveats: Repertoire samples came only from after the peak T cell response. Targeting of unmutated variant regions was reportedly seen in nearly half of spike-specific TCRs. The breadth and depth of Spike-specific TCRs increased once two AZD1222 doses had been given. Baseline seropositives among AZD1222 recipients totaled only 6 or 7.

Germline V gives CDR1 MNHEY, CDR2 SVGAGI. Trimming took 3 bases from V and 4 from J, leaving 4 bases between them. This CDR3 has 13 residues. Using immunoSEQ multiplex PCR, the repertoire was profiled, and TCRdb retains in-frame clones only, with some absent. The sample has 120,000 or so clones; about 88% are singletons. Details on this clone: Its antigen remains unknown.

V and J are TRBV6-5 and TRBJ2-6; D remains unclear. This material consisted of peripheral blood, taken on day 0 of AZD1222 vaccination. This TCR was recovered from an adult in good health. The CDR3 region is CASSYTGANVLTF. CDR3 nucleotide sequence: TGTGCCAGCAGTTATACCGGGGCCAACGTCCTGACTTTC.